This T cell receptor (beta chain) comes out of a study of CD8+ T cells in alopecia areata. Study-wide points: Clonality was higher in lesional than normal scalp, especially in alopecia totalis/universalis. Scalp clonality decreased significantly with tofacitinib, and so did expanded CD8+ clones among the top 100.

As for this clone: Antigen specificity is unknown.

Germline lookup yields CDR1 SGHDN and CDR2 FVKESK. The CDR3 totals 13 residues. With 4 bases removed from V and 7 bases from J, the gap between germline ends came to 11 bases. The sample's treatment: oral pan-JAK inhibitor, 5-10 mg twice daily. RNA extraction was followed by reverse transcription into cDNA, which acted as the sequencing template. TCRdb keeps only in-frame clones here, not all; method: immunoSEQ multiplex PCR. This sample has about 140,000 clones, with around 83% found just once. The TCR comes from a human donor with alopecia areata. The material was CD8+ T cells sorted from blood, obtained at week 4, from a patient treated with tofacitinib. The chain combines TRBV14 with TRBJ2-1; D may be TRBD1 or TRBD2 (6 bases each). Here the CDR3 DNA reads TGTGCCAGCAGCCCACAGGGACTGAATGAGCAGTTCTTC. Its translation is CASSPQGLNEQFF. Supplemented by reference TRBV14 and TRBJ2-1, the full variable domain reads EAGVTQFPSHSVIEKGQTVTLRCDPISGHDNLYWYRRVMGKEIKFLLHFVKESKQDESGMPNNRFLAERTGGTYSTLKVQPAELEDSGVYFCASSPQGLNEQFFGPGTRLTVL.